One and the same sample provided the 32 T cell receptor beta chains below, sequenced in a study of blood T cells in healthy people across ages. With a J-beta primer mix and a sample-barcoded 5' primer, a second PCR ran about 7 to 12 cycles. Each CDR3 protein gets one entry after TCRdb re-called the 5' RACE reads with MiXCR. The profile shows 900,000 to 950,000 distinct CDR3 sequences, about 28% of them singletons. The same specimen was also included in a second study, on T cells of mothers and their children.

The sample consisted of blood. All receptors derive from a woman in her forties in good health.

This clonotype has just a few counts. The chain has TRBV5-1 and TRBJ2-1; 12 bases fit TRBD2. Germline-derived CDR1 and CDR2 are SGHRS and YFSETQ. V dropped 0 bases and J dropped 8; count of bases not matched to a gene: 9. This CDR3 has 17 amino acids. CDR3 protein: CASSLGLLAGGEDEQFF. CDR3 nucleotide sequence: TGCGCCAGCAGCTTGGGCCTTCTAGCGGGGGGGGAAGATGAGCAGTTCTTC.

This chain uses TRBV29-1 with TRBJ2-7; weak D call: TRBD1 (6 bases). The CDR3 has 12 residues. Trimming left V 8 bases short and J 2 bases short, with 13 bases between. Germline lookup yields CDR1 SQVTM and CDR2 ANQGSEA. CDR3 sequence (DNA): TGCAGCATGGAACAGGGCACCTACGAGCAGTACTTC. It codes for CSMEQGTYEQYF.

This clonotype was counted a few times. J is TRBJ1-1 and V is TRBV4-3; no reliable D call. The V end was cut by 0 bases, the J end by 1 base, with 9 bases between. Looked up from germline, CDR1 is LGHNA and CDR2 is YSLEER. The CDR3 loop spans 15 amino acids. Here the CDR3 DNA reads TGCGCCAGCAGCCAAGATACGGTCCCGAACACTGAAGCTTTCTTT. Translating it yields CASSQDTVPNTEAFF.

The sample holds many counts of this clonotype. The CDR3 loop reads CASRRERGEYEQYF. CDR3 DNA sequence: TGTGCCAGCAGGAGGGAGCGGGGGGAATACGAGCAGTACTTC. The V call is TRBV7-8, the J call TRBJ2-7, with 9 nucleotides matching TRBD2. The CDR3 sequence is 14 residues long. The germline gives CDR1 SGHVS, CDR2 FQNEAQ. Trimming cost V 6 bases and J 4 bases; bases outside gene matches: 7.

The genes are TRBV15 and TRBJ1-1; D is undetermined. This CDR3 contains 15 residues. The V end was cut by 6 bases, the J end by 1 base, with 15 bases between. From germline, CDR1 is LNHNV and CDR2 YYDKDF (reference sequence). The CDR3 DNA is TGTGCCACCAGTAACCCAAGGACGGGGAACACTGAAGCTTTCTTT. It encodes CATSNPRTGNTEAFF.

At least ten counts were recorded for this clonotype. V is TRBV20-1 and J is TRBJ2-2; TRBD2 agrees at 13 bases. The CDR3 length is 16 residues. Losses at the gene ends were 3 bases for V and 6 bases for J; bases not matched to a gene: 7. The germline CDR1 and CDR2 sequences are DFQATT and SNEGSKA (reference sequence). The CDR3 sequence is CSARPLAGGSSGELFF. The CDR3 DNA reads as TGCAGTGCTAGGCCACTAGCGGGGGGGTCGTCCGGGGAGCTGTTTTTT.

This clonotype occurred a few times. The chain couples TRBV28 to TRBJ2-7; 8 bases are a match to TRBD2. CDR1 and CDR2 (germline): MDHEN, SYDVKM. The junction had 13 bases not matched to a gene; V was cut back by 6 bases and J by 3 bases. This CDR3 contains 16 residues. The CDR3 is CASRRTSPSSHYEQYF. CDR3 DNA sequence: TGTGCCAGCAGAAGGACTAGCCCCTCCTCTCACTACGAGCAGTACTTC.

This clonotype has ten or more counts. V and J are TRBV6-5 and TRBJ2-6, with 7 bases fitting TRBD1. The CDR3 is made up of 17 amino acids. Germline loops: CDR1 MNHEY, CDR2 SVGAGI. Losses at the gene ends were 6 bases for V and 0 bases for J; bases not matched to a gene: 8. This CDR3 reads CASSTDRVYSGANVLTF. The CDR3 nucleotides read TGTGCCAGCAGCACCGACAGGGTGTACTCTGGGGCCAACGTCCTGACTTTC.

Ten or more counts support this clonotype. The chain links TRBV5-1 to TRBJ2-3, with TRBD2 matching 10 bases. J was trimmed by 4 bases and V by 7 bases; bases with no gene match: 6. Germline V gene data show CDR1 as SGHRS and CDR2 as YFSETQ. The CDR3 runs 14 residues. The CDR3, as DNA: TGCGCCAGCGCAAGCGGGGGGGCCTCAGATACGCAGTATTTT. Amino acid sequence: CASASGGASDTQYF.

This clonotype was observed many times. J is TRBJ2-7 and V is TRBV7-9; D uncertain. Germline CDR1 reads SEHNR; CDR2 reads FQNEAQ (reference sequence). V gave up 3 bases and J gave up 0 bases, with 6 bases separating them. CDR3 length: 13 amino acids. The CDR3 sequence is CASSFYVSYEQYF. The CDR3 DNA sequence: TGTGCCAGCAGCTTTTACGTCTCCTACGAGCAGTACTTC.

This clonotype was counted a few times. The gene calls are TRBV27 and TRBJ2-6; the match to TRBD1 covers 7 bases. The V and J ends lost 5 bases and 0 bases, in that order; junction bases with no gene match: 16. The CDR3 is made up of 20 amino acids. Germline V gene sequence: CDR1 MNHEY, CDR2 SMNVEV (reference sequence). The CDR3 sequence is CASSMTGYNGGFSGANVLTF. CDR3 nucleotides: TGTGCCAGCAGTATGACAGGGTACAATGGGGGATTCTCTGGGGCCAACGTCCTGACTTTC.

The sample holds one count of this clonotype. CDR3 in DNA: TGTGCCACCAGCAGAGCCCGGGACACTGAAGCTTTCTTT. Encoded protein: CATSRARDTEAFF. This chain links TRBV15 with TRBJ1-1; D unresolved. The CDR3 has 13 residues. The germline gives CDR1 LNHNV, CDR2 YYDKDF (reference sequence). The ends were cut back, 1 base at V and 3 bases at J, with 6 bases in the middle.

CDR3 residues: CASSAGDRDVNEQFF. The CDR3 region has the DNA TGTGCCAGCAGCGCCGGGGACAGGGATGTCAATGAGCAGTTCTTC. V is TRBV9 and J is TRBJ2-1, with 9 bases that match TRBD1. J gave up 6 bases and V 3 bases, and 7 bases lay outside the gene matches. Germline values: CDR1 SGDLS, CDR2 YYNGEE. CDR3 length equals 15 residues.

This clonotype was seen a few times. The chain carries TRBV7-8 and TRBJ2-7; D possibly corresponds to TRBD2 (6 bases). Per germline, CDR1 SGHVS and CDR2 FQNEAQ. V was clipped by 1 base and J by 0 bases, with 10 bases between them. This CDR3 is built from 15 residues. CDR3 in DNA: TGTGCCAGCAGCTTAGTTGGGGAGGCCTCCTACGAGCAGTACTTC. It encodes CASSLVGEASYEQYF.

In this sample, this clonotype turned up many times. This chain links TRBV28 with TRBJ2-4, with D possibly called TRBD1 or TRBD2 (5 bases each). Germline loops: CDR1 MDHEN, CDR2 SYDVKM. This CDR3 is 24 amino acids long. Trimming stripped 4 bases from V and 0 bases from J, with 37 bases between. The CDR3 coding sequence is TGTGCCAGCAGTTGGCAGTCTGGGGCCCTTCGTCTGGGAGAGAACGAAGGAGCCAAAAACATTCAGTACTTC. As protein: CASSWQSGALRLGENEGAKNIQYF.

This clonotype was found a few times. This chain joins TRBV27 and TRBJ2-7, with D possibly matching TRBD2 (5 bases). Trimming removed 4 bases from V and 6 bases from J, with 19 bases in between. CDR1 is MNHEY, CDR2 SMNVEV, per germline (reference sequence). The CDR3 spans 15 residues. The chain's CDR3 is CASSSLDGLAGEQYF. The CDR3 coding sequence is TGTGCCAGCAGTTCCCTCGATGGACTGGCAGGCGAGCAGTACTTC.

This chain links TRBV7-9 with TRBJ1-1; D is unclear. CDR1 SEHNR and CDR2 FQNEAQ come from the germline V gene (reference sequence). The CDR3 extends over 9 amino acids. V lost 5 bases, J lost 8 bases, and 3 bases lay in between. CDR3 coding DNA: TGTGCCAGCAGCAAAGAAGCTTTCTTT. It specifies CASSKEAFF.

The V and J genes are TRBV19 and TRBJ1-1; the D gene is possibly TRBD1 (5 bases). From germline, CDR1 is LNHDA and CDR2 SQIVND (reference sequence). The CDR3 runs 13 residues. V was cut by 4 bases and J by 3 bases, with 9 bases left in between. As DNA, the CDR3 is TGTGCCAGTAGTAGGGGCGGATACACTGAAGCTTTCTTT. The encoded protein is CASSRGGYTEAFF.

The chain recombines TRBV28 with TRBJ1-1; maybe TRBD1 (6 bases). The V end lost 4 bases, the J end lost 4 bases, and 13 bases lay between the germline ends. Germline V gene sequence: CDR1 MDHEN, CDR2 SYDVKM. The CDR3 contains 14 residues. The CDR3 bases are TGTGCCAGCAGTTCGGGGGGGGGCTGCACTGAAGCTTTCTTT. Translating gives CASSSGGGCTEAFF.

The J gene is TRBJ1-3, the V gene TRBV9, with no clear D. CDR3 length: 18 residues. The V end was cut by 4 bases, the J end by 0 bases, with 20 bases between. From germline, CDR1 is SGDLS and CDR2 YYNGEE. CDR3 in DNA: TGTGCCAGCAGCCTCCGATCGACTGATTCGGGCTCTGGAAACACCATATATTTT. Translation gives CASSLRSTDSGSGNTIYF.

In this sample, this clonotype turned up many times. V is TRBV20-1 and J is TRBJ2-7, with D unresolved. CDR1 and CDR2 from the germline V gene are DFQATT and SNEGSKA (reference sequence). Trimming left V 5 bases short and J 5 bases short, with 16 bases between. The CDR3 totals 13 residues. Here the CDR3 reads CSAPSGPKDEQYF. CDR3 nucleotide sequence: TGCAGTGCTCCCTCCGGACCTAAGGACGAGCAGTACTTC.

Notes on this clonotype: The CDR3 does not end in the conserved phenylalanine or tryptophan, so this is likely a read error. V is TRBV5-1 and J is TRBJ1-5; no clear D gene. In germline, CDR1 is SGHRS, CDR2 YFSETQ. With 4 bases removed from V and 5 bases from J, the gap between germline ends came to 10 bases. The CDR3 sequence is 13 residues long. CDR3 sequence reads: CASSQDVDQPQHV. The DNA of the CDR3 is TGCGCCAGCAGCCAGGACGTGGATCAGCCCCAGCATGTT.

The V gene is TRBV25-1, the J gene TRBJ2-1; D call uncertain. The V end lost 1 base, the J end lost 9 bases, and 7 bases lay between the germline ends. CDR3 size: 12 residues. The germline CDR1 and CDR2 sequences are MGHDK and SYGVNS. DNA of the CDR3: TGTGCCAGCAGTGAATCAGAAGCTGAGCAGTTCTTC. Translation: CASSESEAEQFF.

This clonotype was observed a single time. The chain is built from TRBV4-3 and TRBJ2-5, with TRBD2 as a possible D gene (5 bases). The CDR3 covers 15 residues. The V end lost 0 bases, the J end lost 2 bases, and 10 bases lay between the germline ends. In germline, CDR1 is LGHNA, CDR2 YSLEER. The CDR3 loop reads CASSQDGSGQETQYF. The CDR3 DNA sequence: TGCGCCAGCAGCCAAGATGGAAGCGGTCAAGAGACCCAGTACTTC.

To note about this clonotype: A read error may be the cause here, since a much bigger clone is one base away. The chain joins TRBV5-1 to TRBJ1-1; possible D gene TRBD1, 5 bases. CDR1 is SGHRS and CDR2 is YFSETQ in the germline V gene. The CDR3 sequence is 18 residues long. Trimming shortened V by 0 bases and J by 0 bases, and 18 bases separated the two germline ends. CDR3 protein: CASSLGGGASLVNTEAFF. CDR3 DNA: TGCGCCAGCAGCTTGGGGGGTGGGGCCTCGCTGGTGAACACTGAAGCTTTCTTT. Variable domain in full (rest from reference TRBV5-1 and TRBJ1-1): KAGVTQTPRYLIKTRGQQVTLSCSPISGHRSVSWYQQTPGQGLQFLFEYFSETQRNKGNFPGRFSGRQFSNSRSEMNVSTLELGDSALYLCASSLGGGASLVNTEAFFGQGTRLTVV.

The CDR3 DNA is TGTGCCAGCAGCGGGGAGGACTTCTATGGCTACACCTTC. Protein: CASSGEDFYGYTF. The V call is TRBV28, the J call TRBJ1-2; D is unclear. The germline gives CDR1 MDHEN, CDR2 SYDVKM. The CDR3 is 13 residues long. Trimming pared 6 bases from V and 4 bases from J, leaving 12 bases between.

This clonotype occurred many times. CDR3 amino acids: CASSLRGGTEAFF. The CDR3 DNA is TGTGCCAGCAGCTTAAGAGGGGGCACTGAAGCTTTCTTT. The gene calls are TRBV12-3 or TRBV12-4 and TRBJ1-1; a possible D gene is TRBD1 (6 bases). This CDR3 is 13 amino acids long. The V gene lost 6 bases and the J gene lost 4 bases, with 12 bases spanning the gap.

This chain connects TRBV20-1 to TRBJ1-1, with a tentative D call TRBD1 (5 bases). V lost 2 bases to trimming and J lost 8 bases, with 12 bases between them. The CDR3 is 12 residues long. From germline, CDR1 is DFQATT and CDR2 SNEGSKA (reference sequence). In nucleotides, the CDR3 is TGCAGTGCTAGAAGACAGAGTAAAGAAGCTTTCTTT. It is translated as CSARRQSKEAFF.

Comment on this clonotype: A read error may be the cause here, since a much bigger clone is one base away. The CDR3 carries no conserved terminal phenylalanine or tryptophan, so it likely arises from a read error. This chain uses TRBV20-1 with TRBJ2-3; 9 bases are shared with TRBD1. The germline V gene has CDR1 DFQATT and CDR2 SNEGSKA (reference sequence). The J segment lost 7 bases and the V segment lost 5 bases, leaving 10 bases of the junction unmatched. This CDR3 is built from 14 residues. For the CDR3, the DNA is TGCAGTGCTGGGGACAGGGCATTGGTTAATACGCAGTATTGT. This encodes CSAGDRALVNTQYC.

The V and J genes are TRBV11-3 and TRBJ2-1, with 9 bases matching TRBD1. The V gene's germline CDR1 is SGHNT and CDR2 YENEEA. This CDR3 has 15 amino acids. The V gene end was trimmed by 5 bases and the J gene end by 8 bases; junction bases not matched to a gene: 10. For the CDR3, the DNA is TGTGCCAGCAGCAGCCGGGACAGGGTGTATGATGAGCAGTTCTTC. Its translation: CASSSRDRVYDEQFF.

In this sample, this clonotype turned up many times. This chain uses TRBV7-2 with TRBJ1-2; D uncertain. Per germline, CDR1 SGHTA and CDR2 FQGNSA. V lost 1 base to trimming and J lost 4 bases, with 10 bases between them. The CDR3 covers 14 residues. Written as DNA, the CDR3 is TGTGCCAGCAGCTTAGGGGAGAACTTCTATGGCTACACCTTC. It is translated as CASSLGENFYGYTF.

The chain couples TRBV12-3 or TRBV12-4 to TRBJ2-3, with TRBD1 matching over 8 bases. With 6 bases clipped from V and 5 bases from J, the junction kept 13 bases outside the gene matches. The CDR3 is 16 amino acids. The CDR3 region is CASSTPTGDLIDTQYF. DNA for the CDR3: TGTGCCAGCAGCACCCCGACAGGGGACCTGATAGATACGCAGTATTTT.